The clone carrying this TCR beta chain was counted at least ten times. Its antigen remains unidentified. V lost 6 bases to trimming and J lost 5 bases; unmatched junction nucleotides: 8. Germline CDR1 reads ENHRY; CDR2 reads SYGVKD. The CDR3 loop spans 14 amino acids. The entry originates in a study of identical twins. Study observations and caveats: Possibly, invariant MAIT and iNKT cells partly confounded zero-insertion analyses. Cord blood's abundant beta clonotypes had fewer insertions, unlike memory repertoires.

The authors used template switching to add a universal primer site and gave cDNA unique molecular identifiers. One entry per CDR3 protein, called by TCRdb with MiXCR from the 5' RACE reads. The data contain 450,000 or so distinct CDR3 sequences, roughly 18% of them singletons. The sequence came from a man aged 45-65 years in good health. This chain connects TRBV10-3 to TRBJ2-3, with 7 bases fitting TRBD2. Sequenced material: naive T cells sorted from blood. The CDR3 here is CAIRAREYEDTQYF. DNA for the CDR3: TGTGCCATCAGGGCGCGGGAGTATGAAGATACGCAGTATTTT.